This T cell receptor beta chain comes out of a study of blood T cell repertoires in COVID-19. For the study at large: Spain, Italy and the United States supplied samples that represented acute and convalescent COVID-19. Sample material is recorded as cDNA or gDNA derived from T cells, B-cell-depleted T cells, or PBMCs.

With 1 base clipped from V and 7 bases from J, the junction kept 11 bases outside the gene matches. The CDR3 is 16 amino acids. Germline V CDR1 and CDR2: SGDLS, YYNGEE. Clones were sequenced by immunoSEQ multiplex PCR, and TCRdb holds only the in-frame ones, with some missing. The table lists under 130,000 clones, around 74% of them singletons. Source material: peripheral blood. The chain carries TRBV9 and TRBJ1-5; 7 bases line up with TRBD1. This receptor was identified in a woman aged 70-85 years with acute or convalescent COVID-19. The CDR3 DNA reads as TGTGCCAGCAGCGTATCGACAGGGTCGGCGACGCAGCCCCAGCATTTT. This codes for CASSVSTGSATQPQHF.